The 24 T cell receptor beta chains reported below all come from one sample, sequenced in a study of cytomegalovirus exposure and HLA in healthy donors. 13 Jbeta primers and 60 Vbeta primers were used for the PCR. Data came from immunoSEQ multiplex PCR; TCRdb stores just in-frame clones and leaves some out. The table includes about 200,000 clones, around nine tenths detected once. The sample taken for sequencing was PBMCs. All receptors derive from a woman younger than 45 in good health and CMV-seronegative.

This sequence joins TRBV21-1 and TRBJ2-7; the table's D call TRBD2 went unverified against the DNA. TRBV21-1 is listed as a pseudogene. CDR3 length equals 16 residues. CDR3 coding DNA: TGTGCCAGCAGCCGACCCAGGAGGCGGGGGTTTGAAGAGCAGTACTTC. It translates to CASSRPRRRGFEEQYF.

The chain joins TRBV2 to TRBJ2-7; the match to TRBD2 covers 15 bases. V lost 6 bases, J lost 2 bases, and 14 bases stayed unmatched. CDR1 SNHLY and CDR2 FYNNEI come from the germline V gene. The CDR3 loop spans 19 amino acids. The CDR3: CASSFDPGLAGGQTYEQYF. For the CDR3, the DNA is TGTGCCAGCAGCTTCGATCCGGGACTAGCGGGGGGACAAACCTACGAGCAGTACTTC.

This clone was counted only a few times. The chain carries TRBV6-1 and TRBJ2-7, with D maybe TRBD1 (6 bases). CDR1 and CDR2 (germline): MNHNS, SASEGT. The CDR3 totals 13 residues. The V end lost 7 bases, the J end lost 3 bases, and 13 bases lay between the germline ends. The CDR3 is CASTGTLFYEQYF. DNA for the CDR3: TGTGCCAGCACAGGGACACTTTTCTACGAGCAGTACTTC.

The CDR3 protein is CASTAGEIGPQHF. CDR3 sequence (DNA): TGTGCCAGCACAGCGGGGGAAATCGGGCCCCAGCATTTT. This chain connects TRBV6-1 to TRBJ1-5; a weak D match, TRBD1 (5 bases). The CDR3 spans 13 residues. Germline-derived CDR1 and CDR2 are MNHNS and SASEGT. The V gene lost 7 bases and the J gene lost 9 bases, with 16 bases spanning the gap.

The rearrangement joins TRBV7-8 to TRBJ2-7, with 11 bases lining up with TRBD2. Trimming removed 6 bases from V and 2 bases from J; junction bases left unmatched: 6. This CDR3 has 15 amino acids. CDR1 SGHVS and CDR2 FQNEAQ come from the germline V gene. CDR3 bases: TGTGCCAGCAGGACCGGGACTAGCGGTGCCTACGAGCAGTACTTC. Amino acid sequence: CASRTGTSGAYEQYF. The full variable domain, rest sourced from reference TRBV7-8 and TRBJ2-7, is GAGVSQSPRYKVAKRGQDVALRCDPISGHVSLFWYQQALGQGPEFLTYFQNEAQLDKSGLPSDRFFAERPEGSVSTLKIQRTQQEDSAVYLCASRTGTSGAYEQYFGPGTRLTVT.

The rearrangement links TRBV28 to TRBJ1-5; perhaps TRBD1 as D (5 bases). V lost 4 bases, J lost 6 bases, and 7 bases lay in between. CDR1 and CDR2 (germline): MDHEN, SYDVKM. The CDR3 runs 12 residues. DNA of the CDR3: TGTGCCAGCAGTTCCGGGGGTCAGCCCCAGCATTTT. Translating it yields CASSSGGQPQHF.

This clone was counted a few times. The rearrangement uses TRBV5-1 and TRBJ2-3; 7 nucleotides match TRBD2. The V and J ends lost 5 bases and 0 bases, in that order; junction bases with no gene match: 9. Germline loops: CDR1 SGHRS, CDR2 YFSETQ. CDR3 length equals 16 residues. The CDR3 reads CASRFSGRASTDTQYF. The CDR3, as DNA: TGCGCCAGCAGATTTAGCGGGCGGGCGAGCACAGATACGCAGTATTTT.

The CDR3 sequence: CASSVSGGSSYNEQFF. DNA for the CDR3: TGTGCCAGCAGCGTGAGCGGGGGGAGCTCCTACAATGAGCAGTTCTTC. V is TRBV9 and J is TRBJ2-1, with 9 bases fitting TRBD2. The CDR3 runs 16 residues. The germline V gene encodes CDR1 SGDLS and CDR2 YYNGEE. Germline trimming cut 2 bases from V and 0 bases from J; bases unmatched to any gene: 3.

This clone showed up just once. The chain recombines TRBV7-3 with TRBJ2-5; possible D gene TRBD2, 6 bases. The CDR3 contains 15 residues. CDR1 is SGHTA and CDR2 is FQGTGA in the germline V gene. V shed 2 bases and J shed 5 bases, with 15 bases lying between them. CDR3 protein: CASSLVGAGGETQYF. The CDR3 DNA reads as TGTGCCAGCAGCTTAGTAGGAGCGGGCGGGGAGACCCAGTACTTC.

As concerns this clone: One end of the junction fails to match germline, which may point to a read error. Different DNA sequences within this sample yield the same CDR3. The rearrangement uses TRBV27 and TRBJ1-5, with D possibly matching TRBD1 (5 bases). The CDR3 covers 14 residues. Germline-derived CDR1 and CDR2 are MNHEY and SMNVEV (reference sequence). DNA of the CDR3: TGTGCCAGCAGGTTTCAGGGCGATAATCAACCCCAGCATTTT. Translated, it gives CASRFQGDNQPQHF.

Here the CDR3 DNA reads TGTGCTAGCGGGGCCACCTACGAGCAGTACTTC. Translated, it gives CASGATYEQYF. The rearrangement joins TRBV2 to TRBJ2-7; 8 bases are a match to TRBD2. CDR3 length: 11 amino acids. Germline lookup yields CDR1 SNHLY and CDR2 FYNNEI.

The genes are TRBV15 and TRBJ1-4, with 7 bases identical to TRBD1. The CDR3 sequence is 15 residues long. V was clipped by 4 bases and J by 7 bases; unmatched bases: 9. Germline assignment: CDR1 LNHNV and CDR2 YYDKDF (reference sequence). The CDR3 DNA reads TGTGCCACCAGCACCAGACAGGGTTGGGGTGAAAAACTGTTTTTT. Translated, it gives CATSTRQGWGEKLFF.

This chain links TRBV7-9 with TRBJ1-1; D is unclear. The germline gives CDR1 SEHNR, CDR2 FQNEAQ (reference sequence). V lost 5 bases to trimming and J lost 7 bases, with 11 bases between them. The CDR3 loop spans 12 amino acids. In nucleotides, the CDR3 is TGTGCCAGCAGCCCGTTCCTTCTTGAAGCTTTCTTT. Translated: CASSPFLLEAFF.

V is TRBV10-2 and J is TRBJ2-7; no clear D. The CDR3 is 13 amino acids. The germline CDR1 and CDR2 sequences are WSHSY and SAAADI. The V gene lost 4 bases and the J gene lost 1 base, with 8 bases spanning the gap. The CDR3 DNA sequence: TGCGCCAGCAGTGTAAGCAGGTCCTACGAGCAGTACTTC. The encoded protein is CASSVSRSYEQYF.

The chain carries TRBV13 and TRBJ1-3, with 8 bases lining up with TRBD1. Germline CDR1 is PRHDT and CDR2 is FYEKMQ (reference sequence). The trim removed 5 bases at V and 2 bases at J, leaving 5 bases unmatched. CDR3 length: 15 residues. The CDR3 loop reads CASSPGTGTGNTIYF. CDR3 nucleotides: TGTGCCAGCAGCCCTGGGACAGGAACTGGAAACACCATATATTTT.

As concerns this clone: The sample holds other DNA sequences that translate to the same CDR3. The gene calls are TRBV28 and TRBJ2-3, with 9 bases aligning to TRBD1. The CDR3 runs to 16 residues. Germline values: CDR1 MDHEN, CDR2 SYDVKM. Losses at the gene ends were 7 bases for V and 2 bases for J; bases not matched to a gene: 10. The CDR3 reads CASTTLGTGPTDTQYF. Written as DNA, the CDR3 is TGTGCCAGCACCACCCTCGGGACAGGGCCCACAGATACGCAGTATTTT. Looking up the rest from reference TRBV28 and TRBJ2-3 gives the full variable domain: DVKVTQSSRYLVKRTGEKVFLECVQDMDHENMFWYRQDPGLGLRLIYFSYDVKMKEKGDIPEGYSVSREKKERFSLILESASTNQTSMYLCASTTLGTGPTDTQYFGPGTRLTVL.

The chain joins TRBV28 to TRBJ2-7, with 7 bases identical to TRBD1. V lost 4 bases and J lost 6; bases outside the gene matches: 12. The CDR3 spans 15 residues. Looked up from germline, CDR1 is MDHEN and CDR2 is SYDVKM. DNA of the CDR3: TGTGCCAGCAGTTCCAGTCACAGGGGATCGAGCGAGCAGTACTTC. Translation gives CASSSSHRGSSEQYF.

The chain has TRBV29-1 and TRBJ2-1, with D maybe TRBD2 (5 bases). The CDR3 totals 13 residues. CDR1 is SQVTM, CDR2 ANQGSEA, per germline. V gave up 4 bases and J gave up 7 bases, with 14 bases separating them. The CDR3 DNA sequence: TGCAGCGTTGTATGGGGAGTTGAGAATGAGCAGTTCTTC. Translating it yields CSVVWGVENEQFF.

This CDR3 reads CAWSVTGDSDTQYF. The CDR3 nucleotides read TGTGCCTGGAGTGTAACAGGGGATTCTGATACGCAGTATTTT. This chain joins TRBV30 and TRBJ2-3; 7 bases fit TRBD1. Germline V gene lookup returns CDR1 GTSNPN and CDR2 SVGIG (reference sequence). V shed 0 bases and J 6 bases; nucleotides not matched to a gene: 6. The CDR3 contains 14 residues.

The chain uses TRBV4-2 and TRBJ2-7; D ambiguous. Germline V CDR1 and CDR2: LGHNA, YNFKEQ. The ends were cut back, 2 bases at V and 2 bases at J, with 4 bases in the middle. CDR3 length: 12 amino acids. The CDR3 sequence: CASSQNTYEQYF. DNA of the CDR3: TGTGCCAGCAGCCAAAATACCTACGAGCAGTACTTC.

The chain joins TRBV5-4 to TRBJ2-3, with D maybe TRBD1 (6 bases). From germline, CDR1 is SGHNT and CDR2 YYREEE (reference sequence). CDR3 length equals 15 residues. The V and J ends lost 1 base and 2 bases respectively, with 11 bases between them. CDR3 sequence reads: CASSLHRANTDTQYF. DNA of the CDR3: TGTGCCAGCAGCTTGCACAGGGCGAACACAGATACGCAGTATTTT.

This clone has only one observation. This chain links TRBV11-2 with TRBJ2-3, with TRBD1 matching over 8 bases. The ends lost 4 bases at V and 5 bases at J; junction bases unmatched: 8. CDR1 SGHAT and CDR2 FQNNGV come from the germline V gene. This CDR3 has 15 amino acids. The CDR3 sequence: CASSYDRGVGDTQYF. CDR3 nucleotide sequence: TGTGCCAGCAGCTACGACAGGGGTGTAGGAGATACGCAGTATTTT.

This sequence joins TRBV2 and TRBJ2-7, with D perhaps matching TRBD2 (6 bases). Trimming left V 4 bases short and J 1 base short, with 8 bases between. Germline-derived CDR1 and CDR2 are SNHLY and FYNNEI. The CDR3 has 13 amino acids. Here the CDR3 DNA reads TGTGCCAGCAGTGTCGGGGGTTCCTACGAGCAGTACTTC. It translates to CASSVGGSYEQYF.

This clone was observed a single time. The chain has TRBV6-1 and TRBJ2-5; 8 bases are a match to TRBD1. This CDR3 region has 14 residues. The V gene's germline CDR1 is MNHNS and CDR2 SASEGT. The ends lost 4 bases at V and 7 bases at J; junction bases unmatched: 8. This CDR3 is CASSGTGRGGTQYF. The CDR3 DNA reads TGTGCCAGCAGTGGGACAGGGCGAGGGGGGACCCAGTACTTC.